The source of this T cell receptor (beta chain) is a study of blood T cell repertoires in COVID-19. Study details: The study drew acute and convalescent COVID-19 samples from the United States, Italy and Spain.

The data were produced by immunoSEQ multiplex PCR, yet TCRdb's version contains in-frame clones alone and is incomplete. The table records about 200,000 clones, over 70% of them present only once. V shed 6 bases and J 1 base; nucleotides not matched to a gene: 5. Germline V lookup: CDR1 ENHRY, CDR2 SYGVKD. This CDR3 has 14 residues. The chain links TRBV10-3 to TRBJ1-1; TRBD1 matches at 7 bases. Sequences were obtained from peripheral blood. This sequence was found in a woman in her 70s with acute or convalescent COVID-19. CDR3 sequence: CAIRTDRRNTEAFF. For the CDR3, the DNA is TGTGCCATCAGAACGGACAGGAGGAACACTGAAGCTTTCTTT.